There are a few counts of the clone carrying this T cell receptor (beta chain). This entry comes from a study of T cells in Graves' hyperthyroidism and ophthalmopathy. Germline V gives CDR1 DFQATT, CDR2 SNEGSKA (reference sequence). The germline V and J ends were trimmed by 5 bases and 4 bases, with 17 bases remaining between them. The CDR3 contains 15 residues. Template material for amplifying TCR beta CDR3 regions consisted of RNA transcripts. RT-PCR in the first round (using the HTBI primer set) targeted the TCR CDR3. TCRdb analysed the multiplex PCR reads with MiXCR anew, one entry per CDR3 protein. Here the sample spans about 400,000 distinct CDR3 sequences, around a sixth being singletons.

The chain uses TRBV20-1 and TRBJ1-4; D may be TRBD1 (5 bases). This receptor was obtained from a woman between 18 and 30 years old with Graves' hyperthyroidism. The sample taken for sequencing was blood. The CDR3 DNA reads TGCAGTGCTCTACAGATTCCCGGGGGTAATGAAAAACTGTTTTTT. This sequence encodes CSALQIPGGNEKLFF.